A selection of T cell receptor beta chains follows, all from one sample in a study of T cell responses to AZD1222 COVID-19 vaccine. TCRdb's copy holds only in-frame clones and misses some; the assay was immunoSEQ multiplex PCR. Of 55,000 to 65,000 clones listed, 75% to 90% are singletons. The sample was peripheral blood, taken on day 0 of AZD1222 vaccination. The receptors originated from an adult in good health. Each CDR3 is given with its conserved first and last residue. The order of the fields is J gene, V gene, clone size, D gene, CDR3 protein, CDR3 DNA. D genes are given only for firm matches. Only some rows state a clone size, as once, few, many or a class for expanded clones.

>TRBJ2-1|TRBV5-1|-|-
CASSLDAGYNEQFF
TGCGCCAGCAGCTTGGACGCAGGCTACAATGAGCAGTTCTTC
>TRBJ2-2|TRBV19|few|-
CASSPQGSGGELFF
TGTGCCAGTAGTCCCCAGGGATCGGGCGGGGAGCTGTTTTTT
>TRBJ1-2|TRBV5-5|-|TRBD1
CASRPAGTANYGYTF
TGTGCCAGCAGACCAGCCGGGACAGCTAACTATGGCTACACCTTC
>TRBJ1-1|TRBV12-3/TRBV12-4|-|-
CASSRLDRAEAFF
TGTGCCAGCAGTAGGCTCGATAGGGCTGAAGCTTTCTTT
>TRBJ2-5|TRBV5-4|medium-sized|TRBD2
CASSWTSGGADGETQYF
TGTGCCAGCAGCTGGACTAGCGGGGGGGCGGATGGTGAGACCCAGTACTTC
>TRBJ1-1|TRBV7-4|-|-
CASSHIKRQIGNTEAFF
TGTGCCAGCAGCCATATAAAAAGACAGATAGGGAACACTGAAGCTTTCTTT
>TRBJ2-7|TRBV9|-|TRBD1
CASSVSQTGGRYEQYF
TGTGCCAGCAGCGTATCTCAAACAGGGGGTCGCTACGAGCAGTACTTC
>TRBJ2-7|TRBV14|-|-
CASSQSGTYYEQYF
TGTGCCAGCAGCCAGTCAGGTACTTATTACGAGCAGTACTTC
>TRBJ2-3|TRBV24-1|-|TRBD2
CATSDLRGGGFTDTQYF
TGTGCCACCAGTGATTTACGCGGCGGGGGGTTCACAGATACGCAGTATTTT
>TRBJ1-5|TRBV28|once|-
CASSSLGTSIQPQHF
TGTGCCAGCAGTTCTCTCGGGACTAGCATTCAGCCCCAGCATTTT
>TRBJ2-5|TRBV24-1|-|-
CATSEGGFTGAQYF
TGTGCCACCAGCGAGGGAGGTTTCACAGGGGCCCAGTACTTC
>TRBJ1-4|TRBV6-5|-|-
CASSQGPLNEKLFF
TGTGCCAGCAGCCAGGGGCCCCTTAATGAAAAACTGTTTTTT
>TRBJ1-1|TRBV28|few|-
CASSFRPVEAFF
TGTGCCAGCAGTTTTCGACCGGTTGAAGCTTTCTTT
>TRBJ2-3|TRBV5-3|-|-
CARSFSTDTQYF
TGTGCCAGAAGCTTCTCCACAGATACGCAGTATTTT
>TRBJ2-1|TRBV5-4|-|-
CASSLLGASSNEQFF
TGTGCCAGCAGCTTGTTGGGGGCAAGCTCCAATGAGCAGTTCTTC
>TRBJ2-6|TRBV5-1|-|-
CASSLQGIVGLGANVLTF
TGCGCCAGCAGCTTACAGGGAATTGTAGGGCTTGGGGCCAACGTCCTGACTTTC
>TRBJ1-1|TRBV7-9|-|TRBD1
CASSLVGQGDMNTEAFF
TGTGCCAGCAGCTTAGTGGGTCAGGGGGACATGAACACTGAAGCTTTCTTT
>TRBJ2-7|TRBV27|-|-
CASSPGLFYEQYF
TGTGCCAGCAGTCCCGGACTCTTCTACGAGCAGTACTTC
>TRBJ1-2|TRBV28|-|-
CASSPSLGGYTF
TGTGCCAGCAGTCCATCCTTGGGGGGCTACACCTTC
>TRBJ1-5|TRBV9|-|-
CASSVGNNQPQHF
TGTGCCAGCAGCGTGGGCAACAATCAGCCCCAGCATTTT
>TRBJ1-1|TRBV12-3/TRBV12-4|-|-
CASSILNTEAFF
TGTGCCAGCAGCATCCTGAACACTGAAGCTTTCTTT
>TRBJ2-2|TRBV2|-|-
CASNGAGTGELFF
TGTGCCAGCAATGGGGCGGGCACCGGGGAGCTGTTTTTT
>TRBJ2-2|TRBV7-9|-|-
CASSPGWTTGELFF
TGTGCCAGCAGCCCAGGATGGACCACCGGGGAGCTGTTTTTT
>TRBJ2-7|TRBV4-1|-|TRBD1
CASSQDVARGLSYEQYF
TGCGCCAGCAGCCAAGATGTGGCCAGGGGGCTTTCCTACGAGCAGTACTTC